This TCR beta chain comes out of a study of T cells expressing NK-cell markers (dated by TCRdb to about 2020). Broadly, across the study: Eight or nine donors provided sorted CD3+CD56+NKG2C+, CD3+CD56+NKG2C- and CD3+CD56-NKG2C+ T-cell subsets, whose TCR beta-chain repertoires were profiled. Seven of the eight sequenced donors were HCMV-seropositive and one was HCMV-seronegative. Libraries were sequenced as 2 x 150 bp reads on Illumina HiSeq 2000/2500, MiSeq or NextSeq. The eight sequenced donors were randomly selected healthy volunteers, three men and five women.

Broader findings and caveats from the paper: Those dominant clonotypes were again the most abundant among CD3+CD56-NKG2C+ cells in a few donors, at roughly 28.3-60.1%. In five to seven donors, the dominant CD3+CD56+NKG2C+ clonotypes were among the top 10 CD8+ clonotypes and accounted for about 1.0-7.5% of CD8+ T cells. It remained unclear whether the expanded NKG2C-expressing T cell clones were specific for HCMV antigens.

To determine HCMV serostatus, a commercial ELISA kit was used to detect HCMV-specific IgG in serum. Ficoll density gradient centrifugation was used to isolate peripheral blood mononuclear cells from blood. Based on the germline V gene, the CDR1 and CDR2 sequences are MNHEY and SVGEGT. From the cysteine through the phenylalanine, the CDR3 covers 16 amino acids. No DNA is recorded. For this clonotype: It has no known antigen specificity.

The instrument given in TCRdb is Illumina HiSeq 2000. 5'RACE template switching, by which a universal primer site and unique molecular identifiers were added, was used to make TCR beta cDNA libraries. cDNA synthesis was primed from the TCR beta constant segment and was followed by two successive PCR amplification steps. The study's own analysis went as follows. MIGEC handled demultiplexing of the reads and grouping by UMI, while MiTCR was used to assemble and quantify clonotypes. Only TCR cDNA sequences supported by at least two reads were kept to exclude erroneous sequences. The tcR package was used for downstream repertoire analysis, and clonotypes were matched between fractions using CDR3 nucleotide sequence together with V segment. VDJmatch was used to annotate antigen specificity against VDJdb, with one amino acid substitution allowed in CDR3. TCRdb reanalyzed the reads, keeping one entry per CDR3 protein sequence and omitting DNA. Here the V and J calls rest on TCRdb's processing, not on the authors' analysis. This sample's listing comprises almost 450,000 distinct CDR3 sequences. The top ten clonotypes cover 6% to 8% of the sample.

Sequenced: blood T cells: a sorted CD56 or NKG2C T cell subset, CD4+ or CD8+ T cells, or bulk PBMC T cells (not recorded which). The source of this sequence is a woman between 18 and 70 years old in good health. In this chain, TRBV6-2 or TRBV6-3 is recombined with TRBJ2-1; TCRdb outputs TRBD1, but without DNA this stays unchecked. The CDR3 is CASSYGGRGTYNEQFF.